A selection of T cell receptor beta chains follows, all from one sample in a study of blood T cell repertoires in COVID-19. Using immunoSEQ multiplex PCR, the repertoire was profiled, and TCRdb retains in-frame clones only, with some absent. The table records about 33,000 clones, about 91% of them present only once. Sequenced: peripheral blood. Source of these receptors: a human donor in a cohort sampled during active COVID-19. Both conserved end residues are part of each CDR3. Each record gives: CDR3 protein, CDR3 DNA, clone size, D gene, J gene, CDR3 length, V gene. The D gene is left open where the match is weak. Part of the rows lack a size; the others show once, few, many or a class for expanded clones.

CDR3: CSVNRGANTGELFF; DNA: TGCAGCGTCAACAGGGGCGCGAACACCGGGGAGCTGTTTTTT; size: once; D: TRBD1; J: TRBJ2-2; length: 14; V: TRBV29-1
CDR3: CASSSTGTSDEQYF; DNA: TGTGCCAGCAGTTCTACCGGGACTAGCGACGAGCAGTACTTC; size: .; D: TRBD2; J: TRBJ2-7; length: 14; V: TRBV6-5
CDR3: CATSDADRSLVASYGYTF; DNA: TGTGCCACCAGTGATGCAGACAGGTCCCTCGTGGCTTCCTATGGCTACACCTTC; size: once; D: .; J: TRBJ1-2; length: 18; V: TRBV24-1
CDR3: CASRKFNRGAANGYTF; DNA: TGTGCCAGCAGAAAATTTAATCGTGGGGCAGCAAATGGCTACACCTTC; size: .; D: .; J: TRBJ1-2; length: 16; V: TRBV5-4
CDR3: CASSNSHATGGLRMGVIEQYF; DNA: TGTGCCAGCAGCAACTCCCACGCGACAGGGGGCTTGAGGATGGGGGTTATCGAGCAGTACTTC; size: .; D: .; J: TRBJ2-7; length: 21; V: TRBV21-1
CDR3: CASSYLTGEGTEAFF; DNA: TGTGCCAGCAGCTACTTGACAGGGGAAGGGACTGAAGCTTTCTTT; size: .; D: TRBD1; J: TRBJ1-1; length: 15; V: TRBV7-8
CDR3: CASSQVAGDNTGELFF; DNA: TGCGCCAGCAGCCAAGTTGCGGGAGATAACACCGGGGAGCTGTTTTTT; size: .; D: TRBD2; J: TRBJ2-2; length: 16; V: TRBV4-3
CDR3: CASSTSRTSTGNTIYF; DNA: TGTGCCAGTAGTACCTCACGGACAAGCACTGGAAACACCATATATTTT; size: once; D: .; J: TRBJ1-3; length: 16; V: TRBV19
CDR3: CASSQDSATAYMNTEAFF; DNA: TGTGCCAGCAGCCAAGATTCGGCGACAGCTTACATGAACACTGAAGCTTTCTTT; size: few; D: .; J: TRBJ1-1; length: 18; V: TRBV4-2
CDR3: CASSFGLASSYEQYF; DNA: TGTGCCAGCAGCTTTGGACTTGCGTCCTCCTACGAGCAGTACTTC; size: .; D: .; J: TRBJ2-7; length: 15; V: TRBV5-6
CDR3: CASSFSGRAETQYF; DNA: TGTGCCAGCAGCTTTAGCGGGAGGGCGGAGACCCAGTACTTC; size: .; D: TRBD2; J: TRBJ2-5; length: 14; V: TRBV7-3
CDR3: CASSAARGLNSPLHF; DNA: TGTGCCAGCAGTGCGGCCAGGGGTTTAAATTCACCCCTCCACTTT; size: .; D: .; J: TRBJ1-6; length: 15; V: TRBV28
CDR3: CASRTSGSYEQYF; DNA: TGTGCCAGCAGGACTAGCGGGAGTTACGAGCAGTACTTC; size: .; D: TRBD2; J: TRBJ2-7; length: 13; V: TRBV28